This entry is about one T cell receptor beta chain. This may stem from a read error, because a much larger clone lies one nucleotide away. As the CDR3 is not closed by the conserved phenylalanine or tryptophan, this likely results from a read error. TCRdb reanalysed the 5' RACE reads using MiXCR and keeps one entry per CDR3 protein. The sample consists of fewer than 60,000 distinct CDR3 sequences, approximately 14% of them appearing once. CDR1 is SGHDT and CDR2 is YYEEEE in the germline V gene. The CDR3 consists of 15 residues. V was clipped by 0 bases and J by 4 bases, with 13 bases between them. Specified time point: longitudinal time-point 2. This sample stems from a study of neurological immune-mediated disorders.

The specimen sequenced was PBMCs. This TCR came from a male donor with HTLV-1-associated myelopathy (HAM/TSP). The chain is built from TRBV5-6 and TRBJ1-2; D is perhaps TRBD1 (5 bases). The CDR3: CASSLGQGYFYGYTY. CDR3 bases: TGTGCCAGCAGCTTGGGGCAGGGATACTTCTATGGCTACACCTAC.